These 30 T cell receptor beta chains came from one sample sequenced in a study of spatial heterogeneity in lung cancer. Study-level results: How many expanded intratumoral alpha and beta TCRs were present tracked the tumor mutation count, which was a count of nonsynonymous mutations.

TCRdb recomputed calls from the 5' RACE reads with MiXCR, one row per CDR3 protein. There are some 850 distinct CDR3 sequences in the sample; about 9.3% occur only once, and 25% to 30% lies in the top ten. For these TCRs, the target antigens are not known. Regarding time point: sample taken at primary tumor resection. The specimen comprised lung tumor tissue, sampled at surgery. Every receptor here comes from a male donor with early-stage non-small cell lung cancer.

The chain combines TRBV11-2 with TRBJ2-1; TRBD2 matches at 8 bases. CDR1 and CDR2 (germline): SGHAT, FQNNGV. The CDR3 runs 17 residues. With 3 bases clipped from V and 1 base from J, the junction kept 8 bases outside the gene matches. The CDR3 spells CASSFQRAGASYNEQFF. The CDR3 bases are TGTGCCAGCAGCTTCCAACGAGCGGGAGCGTCCTACAATGAGCAGTTCTTC.

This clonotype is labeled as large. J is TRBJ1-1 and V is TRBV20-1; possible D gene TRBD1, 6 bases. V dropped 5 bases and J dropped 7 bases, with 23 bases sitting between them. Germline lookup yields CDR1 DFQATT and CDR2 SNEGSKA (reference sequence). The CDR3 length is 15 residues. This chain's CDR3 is CSAPRGASGEVEAFF. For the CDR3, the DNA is TGCAGTGCTCCCCGAGGGGCCTCAGGGGAGGTTGAAGCTTTCTTT.

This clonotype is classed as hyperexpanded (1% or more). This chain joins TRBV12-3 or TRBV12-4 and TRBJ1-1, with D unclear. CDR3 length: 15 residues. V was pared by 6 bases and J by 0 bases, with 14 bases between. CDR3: CASSLTGIMNTEAFF. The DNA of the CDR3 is TGTGCCAGCAGCTTGACCGGGATCATGAACACTGAAGCTTTCTTT.

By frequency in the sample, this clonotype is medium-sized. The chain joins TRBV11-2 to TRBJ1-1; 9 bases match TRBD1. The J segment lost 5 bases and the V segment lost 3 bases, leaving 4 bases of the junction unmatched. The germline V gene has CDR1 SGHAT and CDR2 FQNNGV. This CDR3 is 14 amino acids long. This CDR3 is CASSLDRGGTEAFF. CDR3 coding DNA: TGTGCCAGCAGCTTGGACAGGGGAGGGACTGAAGCTTTCTTT.

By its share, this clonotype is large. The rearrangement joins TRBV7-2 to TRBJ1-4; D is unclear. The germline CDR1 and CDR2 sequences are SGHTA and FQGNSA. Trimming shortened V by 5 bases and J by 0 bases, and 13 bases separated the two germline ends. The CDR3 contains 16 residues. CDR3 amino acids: CASSRNPLATNEKLFF. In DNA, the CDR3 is TGTGCCAGCAGCCGTAACCCGTTAGCAACTAATGAAAAACTGTTTTTT.

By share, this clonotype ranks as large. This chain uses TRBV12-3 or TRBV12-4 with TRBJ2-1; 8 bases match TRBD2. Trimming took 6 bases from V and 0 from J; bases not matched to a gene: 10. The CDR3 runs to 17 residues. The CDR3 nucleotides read TGTGCCAGCAGCTCGGTTGGGGGACTAGTCTCCTACAATGAGCAGTTCTTC. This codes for CASSSVGGLVSYNEQFF.

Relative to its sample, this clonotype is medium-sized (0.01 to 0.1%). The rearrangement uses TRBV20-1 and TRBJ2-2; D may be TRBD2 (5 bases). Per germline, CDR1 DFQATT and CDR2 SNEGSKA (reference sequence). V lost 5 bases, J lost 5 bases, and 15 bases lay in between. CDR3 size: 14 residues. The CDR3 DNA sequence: TGCAGTGCTCCAAAAGGGAGCGGTACCGGGGAGCTGTTTTTT. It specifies CSAPKGSGTGELFF.

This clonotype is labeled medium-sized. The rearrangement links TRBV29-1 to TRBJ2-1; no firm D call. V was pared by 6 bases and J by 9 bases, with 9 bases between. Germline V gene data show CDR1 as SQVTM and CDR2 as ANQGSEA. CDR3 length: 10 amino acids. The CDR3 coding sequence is TGCAGCGTCTTTGAGGTTGAGCAGTTCTTC. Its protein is CSVFEVEQFF.

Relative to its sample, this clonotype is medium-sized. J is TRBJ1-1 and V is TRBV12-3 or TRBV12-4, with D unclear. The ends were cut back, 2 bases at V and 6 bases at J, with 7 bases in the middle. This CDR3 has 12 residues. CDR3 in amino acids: CASSLFAAEAFF. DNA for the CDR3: TGTGCCAGCAGTTTATTTGCGGCTGAAGCTTTCTTT.

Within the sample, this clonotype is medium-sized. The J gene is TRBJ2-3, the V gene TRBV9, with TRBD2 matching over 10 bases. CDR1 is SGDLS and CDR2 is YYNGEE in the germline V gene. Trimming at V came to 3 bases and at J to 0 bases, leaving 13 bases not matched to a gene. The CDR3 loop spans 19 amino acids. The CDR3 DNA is TGTGCCAGCAGCGCCAGGATAGCGGGAGGAGGGGAGAGCACAGATACGCAGTATTTT. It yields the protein CASSARIAGGGESTDTQYF.

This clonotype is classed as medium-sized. For the CDR3, the DNA is TGTGCCAGCAGTTACTCTAGCGGGAGCTCCTACGAGCAGTACTTC. It codes for CASSYSSGSSYEQYF. The V and J genes are TRBV6-5 and TRBJ2-7, with TRBD2 identical over 9 bases. The germline gives CDR1 MNHEY, CDR2 SVGAGI. The CDR3 consists of 15 residues. V lost 0 bases, J lost 0 bases, and 0 bases stayed unmatched.

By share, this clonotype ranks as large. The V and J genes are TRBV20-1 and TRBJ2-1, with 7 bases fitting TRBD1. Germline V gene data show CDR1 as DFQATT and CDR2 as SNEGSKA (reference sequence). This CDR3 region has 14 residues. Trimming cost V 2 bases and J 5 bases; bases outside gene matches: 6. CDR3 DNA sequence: TGCAGTGCTAGAACTAACAGGGGCAACAATGAGCAGTTCTTC. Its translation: CSARTNRGNNEQFF.

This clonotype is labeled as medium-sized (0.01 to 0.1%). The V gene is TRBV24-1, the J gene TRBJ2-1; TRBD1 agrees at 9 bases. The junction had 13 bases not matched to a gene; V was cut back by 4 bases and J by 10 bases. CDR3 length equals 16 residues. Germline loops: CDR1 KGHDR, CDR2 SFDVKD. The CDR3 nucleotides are TGTGCCACCAGTGACCTAGGGGACGGGACAGGGAACGAGCAGTTCTTC. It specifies CATSDLGDGTGNEQFF.

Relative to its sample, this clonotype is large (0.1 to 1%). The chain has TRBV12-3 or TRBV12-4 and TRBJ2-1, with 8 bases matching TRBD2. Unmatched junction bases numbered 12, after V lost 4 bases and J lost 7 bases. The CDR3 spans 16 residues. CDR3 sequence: CASSSNAGTRANEQFF. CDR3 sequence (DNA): TGTGCCAGCAGTTCAAACGCCGGGACTAGGGCTAATGAGCAGTTCTTC.

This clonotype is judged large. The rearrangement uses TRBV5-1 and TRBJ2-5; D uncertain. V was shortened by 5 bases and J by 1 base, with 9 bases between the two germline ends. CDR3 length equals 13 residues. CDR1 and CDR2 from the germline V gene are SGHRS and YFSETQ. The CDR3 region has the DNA TGCGCCAGCAGGGGAATCCCCCAAGAGACCCAGTACTTC. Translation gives CASRGIPQETQYF.

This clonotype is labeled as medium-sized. Written as DNA, the CDR3 is TGTGCCAGCAGCTTAGATGGACAGAGCCAAGAGACCCAGTACTTC. Translating gives CASSLDGQSQETQYF. V usage is TRBV11-3 and J usage is TRBJ2-5; perhaps TRBD1 as D (6 bases). The germline V gene has CDR1 SGHNT and CDR2 YENEEA. The CDR3 has 15 residues. V was pared by 0 bases and J by 1 base, with 9 bases between.

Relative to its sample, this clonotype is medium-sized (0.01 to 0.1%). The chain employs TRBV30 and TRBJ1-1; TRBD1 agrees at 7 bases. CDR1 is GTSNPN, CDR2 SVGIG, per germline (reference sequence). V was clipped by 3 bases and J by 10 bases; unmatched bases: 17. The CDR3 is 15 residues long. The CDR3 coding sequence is TGTGCCTGGAGGACCCCCGACAGGGCCCAAAATGGAGCTTTCTTT. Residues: CAWRTPDRAQNGAFF.

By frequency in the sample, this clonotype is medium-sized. For the CDR3, the DNA is TGTGCCAGCAGCCAGGATGGACGCAGCAACACTGAAGCTTTCTTT. Amino acid sequence: CASSQDGRSNTEAFF. This sequence joins TRBV4-2 and TRBJ1-1; no firm D call. Trimming took 3 bases from V and 2 from J, leaving 13 bases between them. The CDR3 is 15 residues long. Germline CDR1 reads LGHNA; CDR2 reads YNFKEQ.

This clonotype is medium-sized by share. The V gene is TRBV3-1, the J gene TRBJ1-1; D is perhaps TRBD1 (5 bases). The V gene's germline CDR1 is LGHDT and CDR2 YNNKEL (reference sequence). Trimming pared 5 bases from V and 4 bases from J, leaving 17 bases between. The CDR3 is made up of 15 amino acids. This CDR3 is CASSNRDWGTTEAFF. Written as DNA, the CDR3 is TGTGCCAGCAGCAACCGGGACTGGGGGACCACTGAAGCTTTCTTT.

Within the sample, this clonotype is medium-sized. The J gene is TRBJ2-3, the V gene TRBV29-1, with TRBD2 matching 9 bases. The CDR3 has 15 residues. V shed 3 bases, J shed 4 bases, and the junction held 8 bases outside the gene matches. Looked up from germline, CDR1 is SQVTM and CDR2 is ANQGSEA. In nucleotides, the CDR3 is TGCAGCGTTGAGCCCGTAGCGGGAGCTTCAGATACGCAGTATTTT. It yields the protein CSVEPVAGASDTQYF.

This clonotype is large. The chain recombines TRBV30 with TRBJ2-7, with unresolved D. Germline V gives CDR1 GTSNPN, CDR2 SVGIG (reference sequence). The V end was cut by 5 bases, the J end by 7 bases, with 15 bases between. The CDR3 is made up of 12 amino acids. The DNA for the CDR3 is TGTGCCTGGCGCCCAGGCGTTCGGGAGCAGTACTTC. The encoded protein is CAWRPGVREQYF.

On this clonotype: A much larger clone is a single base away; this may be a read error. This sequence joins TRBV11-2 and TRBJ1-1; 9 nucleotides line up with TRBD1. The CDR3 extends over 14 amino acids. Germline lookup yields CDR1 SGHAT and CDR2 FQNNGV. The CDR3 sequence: CTSSLDRGGTEAFF. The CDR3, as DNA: TGTACCAGCAGCTTGGACAGGGGAGGGACTGAAGCTTTCTTT.

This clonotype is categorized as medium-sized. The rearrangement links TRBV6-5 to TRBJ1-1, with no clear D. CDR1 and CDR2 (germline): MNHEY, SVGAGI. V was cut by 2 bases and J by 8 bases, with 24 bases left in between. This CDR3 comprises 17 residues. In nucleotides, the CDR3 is TGTGCCAGCAGTTACCTTAGTTTCGCCACCTTAGCGGCCGAAGCTTTCTTT. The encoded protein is CASSYLSFATLAAEAFF.

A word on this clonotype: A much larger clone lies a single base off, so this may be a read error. CDR3 region: CASQDILNTEALF. In DNA, the CDR3 is TGTGCCAGCCAGGACATTTTGAACACTGAAGCTCTCTTT. The chain has TRBV5-6 and TRBJ1-1, with a tentative D call TRBD1 (5 bases). Germline CDR1 and CDR2: SGHDT and YYEEEE. The CDR3 consists of 13 residues.

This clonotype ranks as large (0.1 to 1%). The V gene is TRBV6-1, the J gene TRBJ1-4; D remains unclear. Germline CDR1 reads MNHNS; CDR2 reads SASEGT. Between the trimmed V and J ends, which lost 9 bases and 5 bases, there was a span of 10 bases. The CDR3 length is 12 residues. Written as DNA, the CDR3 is TGTGCCAGTCGCCGAGAAAATGAAAAACTGTTTTTT. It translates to CASRRENEKLFF.

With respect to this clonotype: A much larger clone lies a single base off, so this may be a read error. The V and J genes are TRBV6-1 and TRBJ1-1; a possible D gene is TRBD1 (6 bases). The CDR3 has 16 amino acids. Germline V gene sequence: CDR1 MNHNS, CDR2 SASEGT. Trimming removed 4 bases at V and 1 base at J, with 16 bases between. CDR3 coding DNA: TGTGCCAGCAGTGTGGGGGGGAGGGGGTCGAACACTGAAGCTTTCTTT. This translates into CASSVGGRGSNTEAFF.

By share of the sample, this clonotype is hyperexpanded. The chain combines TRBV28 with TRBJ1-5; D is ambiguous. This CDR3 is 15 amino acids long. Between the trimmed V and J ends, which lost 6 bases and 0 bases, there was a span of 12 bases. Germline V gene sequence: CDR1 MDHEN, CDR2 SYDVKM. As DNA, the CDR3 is TGTGCCAGCAGGCCGACACTTTATAGCAATCAGCCCCAGCATTTT. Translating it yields CASRPTLYSNQPQHF. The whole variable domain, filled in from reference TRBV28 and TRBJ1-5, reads DVKVTQSSRYLVKRTGEKVFLECVQDMDHENMFWYRQDPGLGLRLIYFSYDVKMKEKGDIPEGYSVSREKKERFSLILESASTNQTSMYLCASRPTLYSNQPQHFGDGTRLSIL.

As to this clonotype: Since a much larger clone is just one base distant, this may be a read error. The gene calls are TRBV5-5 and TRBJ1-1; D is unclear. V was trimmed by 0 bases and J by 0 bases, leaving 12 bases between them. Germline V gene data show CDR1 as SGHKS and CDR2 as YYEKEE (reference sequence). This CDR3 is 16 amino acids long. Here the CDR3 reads CASSLGTAQMNTEAFF. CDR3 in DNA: TGTGCCAGCAGCTTGGGTACAGCTCAGATGAACACTGAAGCTTTCTTT.

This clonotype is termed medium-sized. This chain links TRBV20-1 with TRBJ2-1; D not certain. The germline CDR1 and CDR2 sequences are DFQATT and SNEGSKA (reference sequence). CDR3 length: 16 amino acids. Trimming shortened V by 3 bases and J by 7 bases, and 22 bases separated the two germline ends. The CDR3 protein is CSASPQGRRPTNEQFF. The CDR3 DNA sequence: TGCAGTGCTAGCCCTCAAGGCCGCCGGCCCACAAATGAGCAGTTCTTC.

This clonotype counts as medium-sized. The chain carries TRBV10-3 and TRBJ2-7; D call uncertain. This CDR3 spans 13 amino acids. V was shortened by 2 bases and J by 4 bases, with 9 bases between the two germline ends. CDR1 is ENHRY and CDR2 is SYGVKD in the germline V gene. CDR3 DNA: TGTGCCATCAGTGAGATGTTGGGGTACGAGCAGTACTTC. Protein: CAISEMLGYEQYF.